This T cell receptor (beta chain) was identified during a study of cytomegalovirus exposure and HLA in healthy donors. Study outcomes and limitations: A previous analysis found most TCR beta V segments productive roughly 90% or roughly 30% of the time. It was only CMV serostatus that was available as immune exposure information. Sequencing depth across donors, presence/absence analyses assumed, was roughly uniform.

The primer mix had 60 Vbeta and 13 Jbeta primers. Only in-frame clones appear in the TCRdb table, and some are missing; sequencing was by immunoSEQ multiplex PCR. Here the sample spans approximately 81,000 clones, 70% to 80% being singletons. Details on this clone: Its specificity is unknown.

The CDR3 runs to 15 residues. The germline gives CDR1 MNHNS, CDR2 SASEGT. Trimming left V 3 bases short and J 3 bases short, with 11 bases between. The rearrangement joins TRBV6-1 to TRBJ2-2, with D maybe TRBD1 (7 bases). Sequencing was done on a sample of PBMCs. This receptor was obtained from a man aged 35 to 55 in good health and CMV-seropositive. Here the CDR3 DNA reads TGTGCCAGCAGTGAGCAGGGGGGATACACCGGGGAGCTGTTTTTT. This encodes CASSEQGGYTGELFF.